This entry describes one TCR beta chain. The target of this receptor is not known. No base-level quality is on record; no much larger clone is a single base apart. The sample comes from a study of cytomegalovirus exposure and HLA in healthy donors (dated by TCRdb to the late 2010s). General notes on the study: In an earlier analysis of about 560 of the donors, under 300 Gb of sequence data and approximately 100 million unique TCR beta sequences from approximately 180 million T cells were reported. Around 320 gigabases of sequencing data and approximately 84 million unique TCR sequences were included in an early release covering several hundred HLA-typed donors. The genetic ancestry cluster associated with self-reported Caucasian donors included about four fifths of the 300 to 400 genotyped donors. The study was designed to test whether signatures of past pathogen exposure could be identified by cataloging public T cell receptors. Using immunosequencing, the study profiled T cell repertoires from 500 to 800 subjects and related those repertoires to cytomegalovirus serostatus. A separate validation cohort of over a hundred different subjects was used in addition to the 666-subject first cohort. To predict cytomegalovirus infection status, the study brought together high-throughput TCR immunosequencing, statistical association of individual TCRs with disease status, and machine learning. In a later analysis, previously published TCR beta repertoires from some 640 donors were re-analyzed and high-resolution HLA genotyping was added so that TCR occurrence patterns could be studied. Rather than drawing on any new phenotypic data, the later analysis identified candidate immune exposures from TCR beta sequences and the way those sequences occurred across donors. To decide whether each TCR beta V gene segment behaved as functional or pseudogenic, an earlier analysis of some 600 of the donors relied on high-throughput TCR beta sequencing. Donor age, sex, ethnicity and CMV serostatus were compiled together with the repertoire data. A later genetic analysis used genome-wide SNP genotypes for about three fifths of the roughly 700 donors, treating that subset as a discovery cohort. Every discovery cohort repertoire had been produced on one sequencing platform. HLA typing included class I and class II loci at four-digit resolution. Typing coverage differed by locus: A, B, C, DRB1 and DQB1 were typed in about 620-630 donors, DQA1 in 522, DPA1 in approximately 600, and DPB1 in 450 to 490. Five DR-DQ haplotypes were treated as single units for association and clustering because of strong linkage in the cohort. Among 398 genotyped donors of the cohort, an average of around 240,000 unique TCR beta nucleotide sequences were sequenced per donor, roughly a sixth of them non-productive. Results the study describes overall, beyond this receptor: According to a later analysis, most CMV-associated TCR beta chains appeared to be HLA-restricted, and the HLA associations seemed to be driven largely by CMV exposure. Because HLA typing was unavailable for some donors at each locus, only the typed subset was used in association tests. At a false discovery rate of 0.05, a later analysis linked some 18,000 TCR beta sequences to specific HLA alleles. The classifier was reported to diagnose cytomegalovirus status with high specificity and sensitivity in both the original and validation cohorts. In an earlier analysis of a few hundred of the donors, most TCR beta V segments were observed in productive rearrangements about 87% or about 30% of the time, broadly matching IMGT annotations. The sequencing pipeline was judged likely to have produced a cluster of highly shared sequence variants as a technical artifact. About 17 rarely observed V segments, including chromosome 9 orphons, were excluded from the earlier analysis of about 600 of the donors because counts were too low. Most TCR sequences were seen in very few donors, while some public TCRs were found in many individuals. Because the 87-base-pair reads could not distinguish some IMGT-functional V segments, including TRBV6-2 and TRBV6-3, those segments were excluded. Only TCR beta chains were sequenced in this cohort, and the absence of alpha or paired-chain data limited detectable features. CMV serostatus was the only immune exposure information available for the cohort. Correlated functional status among segregating V segments might reflect linkage disequilibrium, but an unknown experimental factor could not be ruled out. The presence/absence analyses assumed that sequencing depth was roughly uniform across donors, and that assumption may not be true. The study listed 164 TCR beta chains as associated with cytomegalovirus. When HLA alleles, especially DR and DQ, strongly co-occurred, TCR associations were difficult to assign to individual alleles. V-gene and J-gene trimming of TCR beta chains was associated with a missense DCLRE1C variant in a later genetic analysis, and the association was replicated in an independent cohort. A further reported finding was that TCR beta sequences accurately predicted the HLA-A and HLA-B alleles for most subjects in the first cohort. It was suggested by the authors that the approach could potentially be generalized to other disease states and immunological phenotypes. A later genetic analysis reported fewer N-insertions in productive TCRs among donors in an Asian-associated ancestry cluster than the roughly 640-donor mean. In a later analysis, the rate of TCR association differed among HLA loci, with DRB1 alleles having the most associated TCRs and HLA-C alleles having the fewest. In a later analysis, several top co-occurrence clusters were reported to appear linked to parvovirus B19, influenza, CMV and Epstein-Barr virus. In vitro tests confirmed that a few of the cytomegalovirus-associated TCR beta chains recognize cytomegalovirus antigens. A later analysis found that HLA-associated TCR beta chains were more clonally expanded and had lower generation probabilities than equally common non-associated chains.

Based on the germline V gene (reference sequence), the CDR1 and CDR2 sequences are SGHAT and FQDESV. The CDR3 contains 15 residues, cysteine and phenylalanine counted. Just CDR3 DNA is preserved here, 45 bases in frame from base 1. From V the trimming removes 5 bases and from J it removes 1 base, while the gene matches leave 8 bases of the junction unaccounted for. Library creation used the immunoSEQ multiplex PCR assay. A mixture of 60 forward primers for TCR Vbeta segments and 13 reverse primers for TCR Jbeta segments was used in the multiplex PCR. The CDR3 region of rearranged TCR beta genes was amplified from genomic DNA with a multiplex PCR assay. The amplified TCR beta libraries were sequenced on the Illumina HiSeq System as 87-base-pair reads. The source study handled its data this way. A later analysis tallied 75 million to 85 million unique TCR beta chains across the roughly 610 repertoires, and some 12 million of those chains were shared by two or more donors. To remove PCR and sequencing errors, raw reads were error-corrected and collapsed into unique sequences using a nearest-neighbor algorithm that merged closely related sequences. To assign V, D and J gene segments, CDR3 sequences were aligned to IMGT reference sequences. For a sequence to be retained, a match of at least six nucleotides to both a V gene segment and a J gene segment was required. Rearrangements were called productive when the CDR3 lacked stop codons and stayed in frame with V and J; all others were non-productive. CDR3 was defined according to IMGT convention as the region running from the second conserved V-encoded cysteine to the conserved J-encoded phenylalanine. Sequences without an unambiguous match to a single V gene segment were excluded from the earlier analysis of a few hundred of the donors. In an earlier analysis of more than 500 of the donors, a V segment was called functional when productive rearrangements were above 56.7%, and segregating when the standard deviation between donors exceeded 5%. A statistical classification framework was developed to diagnose cytomegalovirus status using the catalog of TCR beta chain sequences. A later analysis assigned V and J genes by comparing TCR nucleotide sequences with IMGT/GENE-DB human TR gene sequences. Using the TCRdist pipeline, a later analysis assigned CDR3 sequences along with most-parsimonious VDJ recombination scenarios. In a later analysis, every TCR beta chain was defined by the combination of its CDR3 amino acid sequence and its V-gene family, and reads without a unique V-gene family were dropped. A later analysis removed 500 to 650 highly shared, low-generation-probability nucleotide sequences to deal with suspected cross-contamination and a sequencing artifact. In a later analysis, a clonal expansion index for each public chain was calculated from normalized within-repertoire ranks of inferred template counts. Generation probabilities in a later analysis came from a VDJ recombination model fitted to out-of-frame rearrangements, and those results were checked against IGoR. A later analysis scored TCR-TCR, TCR-HLA and TCR-CMV co-occurrence with hypergeometric tests, applying a repertoire-size bias correction to TCR pairs. A later analysis estimated false discovery rates by permuting HLA or CMV assignments 20 times. In a later analysis, co-occurring TCRs were grouped with DBSCAN, and TCRdist sequence similarity was added when clustering was performed within HLA-allele-positive subsets. Repertoires with fewer than 30,000 or more than 120,000 public chains, plus five repertoires with anomalous nucleotide sharing, were excluded from co-occurrence clustering. The table was pulled from immuneACCESS by TCRdb, which kept in-frame rearrangements only. Such tables lose some clones; where checked, under half of the loss comes from unresolved V genes, and the rest has no known cause. The V and J calls and clone size are taken from that table; D and trimming were inferred from the DNA. The sample records 75,000 to 100,000 clones, 65% to 85% of which are singletons. 5.2% of the sample is held by the ten biggest clonotypes.

The cohort comprised 550 to 700 healthy bone marrow donors. At the time of sampling, all cohort members were nominally healthy, though unrecorded immune exposures were likely present. The donor tested CMV seropositive and was one of the 289 seropositive cohort members. Every donor gave a peripheral blood sample, and the peripheral blood mononuclear cells from that sample were used for TCR beta sequencing. Genomic DNA was extracted from the blood cell samples with the Qiagen DNeasy Blood Extraction Kit. The receptor's source is a man in his forties or fifties in good health and CMV-seropositive. Sequencing was carried out using PBMCs. The rearrangement combines TRBV11-1 with TRBJ2-7, with 7 bases in between that match TRBD1. The DNA sequence follows: TGTGCCAGCAGCCACGTATTGGACAGGTCCTACGAGCAGTACTTC. This is translated as CASSHVLDRSYEQYF.